This TCR beta chain was profiled in a study of T-cell memory formation after mild COVID-19. Whole-study context: The two donors had largely donor-specific TCR clusters. Whole-study findings and limits: Pre-infection memory contained some responding clones, which suggested that cross-reactive memory had joined. Later expanders leaned CD4+, whereas clones that contracted between day 15 and 85 were balanced CD4/CD8.

CDR3 length: 13 residues. V lost 8 bases and J lost 10; bases outside the gene matches: 11. CDR1 and CDR2 from the germline V gene are SEHNR and FQNEAQ (reference sequence). This clonotype was counted only a few times. Its antigen is still unknown. With constant-segment primers, 5'RACE yielded cDNA libraries of TCR alpha and TCR beta that carried sample barcodes and UMIs. TCRdb re-derived calls from the 5' RACE reads in MiXCR, one entry per CDR3 protein. The sample includes roughly 240,000 distinct CDR3 sequences, roughly 15% of them seen just once. The chain couples TRBV7-9 to TRBJ2-3, with TRBD2 matching over 8 bases. This TCR came from a man aged 18 to 35 who had mild COVID-19 (a few samples of this study predate the infection). Cell type and time point are not known. Sequencing used PBMCs or a T cell subset sorted from them (not recorded which). The CDR3 DNA reads TGTGCCAGCCGGGGGGGGCTCCTGGACCCGCAGTATTTT. It encodes CASRGGLLDPQYF.